Each of the 8 T cell receptor beta chains below was sequenced from the same sample in a study of blood T cell repertoires in COVID-19. The method was immunoSEQ multiplex PCR; TCRdb's version includes in-frame clones alone and lacks a portion of them. This table has around 310,000 clones, approximately 89% appearing once. The source material was PBMCs or T cells enriched from blood (not recorded which). These receptors came from a woman aged 25-40 years who had recovered from COVID-19.

This chain connects TRBV21-1 to TRBJ2-4; TRBD2 is the table's D call and was not checked against the DNA. TRBV21-1 is a listed pseudogene. The CDR3 loop spans 17 amino acids. CDR3 sequence: CASSQRAGRHVKNIQYF. In DNA form, the CDR3 reads TGTGCCAGCAGCCAACGGGCAGGGAGGCACGTCAAAAACATTCAGTACTTC.

The chain links TRBV30 to TRBJ1-5; 7 bases align to TRBD1. In germline, CDR1 is GTSNPN, CDR2 SVGIG (reference sequence). V was clipped by 2 bases and J by 4 bases; unmatched bases: 8. CDR3 length equals 15 residues. CDR3 residues: CAWSPGQPGNQPQHF. The CDR3 nucleotides read TGTGCCTGGAGTCCGGGACAGCCGGGTAATCAGCCCCAGCATTTT.

V is TRBV28 and J is TRBJ1-1; D is unresolved. The CDR3 contains 15 residues. The V gene lost 4 bases and the J gene lost 1 base, with 13 bases spanning the gap. Germline assignment: CDR1 MDHEN and CDR2 SYDVKM. The CDR3 protein is CASSWSWGANTEAFF. DNA of the CDR3: TGTGCCAGCAGTTGGTCATGGGGAGCGAACACTGAAGCTTTCTTT.

The V call is TRBV6-2 or TRBV6-3, the J call TRBJ2-1; 11 bases align to TRBD2. This CDR3 is built from 15 residues. CDR1 is MNHEY, CDR2 SVGEGT, per germline. V lost 1 base, J lost 7 bases, and 3 bases stayed unmatched. DNA for the CDR3: TGTGCCAGCAGTTACTGGGCTAGCGGGAGGAATGAGCAGTTCTTC. Protein sequence: CASSYWASGRNEQFF.

V and J are TRBV6-6 and TRBJ2-2; possibly TRBD2 for D (6 bases). The CDR3 has 16 residues. The V and J ends lost 2 bases and 2 bases respectively, with 12 bases between them. Germline values: CDR1 MNHNY, CDR2 SVGAGI (reference sequence). The CDR3 sequence is CASSYGGTFNTGELFF. The CDR3 bases are TGTGCCAGCAGTTACGGGGGGACCTTTAACACCGGGGAGCTGTTTTTT.

The V and J genes are TRBV5-1 and TRBJ1-2; the D is unclear. The germline CDR1 and CDR2 sequences are SGHRS and YFSETQ. V dropped 0 bases and J dropped 0 bases, with 6 bases sitting between them. This CDR3 is built from 14 residues. CDR3 DNA: TGCGCCAGCAGCTTGGCCTCTCCTAACTATGGCTACACCTTC. It translates to CASSLASPNYGYTF.

The genes are TRBV4-1 and TRBJ1-2, with 9 bases fitting TRBD1. This CDR3 region has 18 residues. Germline V lookup: CDR1 MGHRA, CDR2 YSYEKL. V shed 1 base and J 2 bases; nucleotides not matched to a gene: 11. CDR3: CASSQGEIYGTGNYGYTF. In DNA form, the CDR3 reads TGCGCCAGCAGCCAAGGCGAGATCTACGGGACAGGGAACTATGGCTACACCTTC.

This rearrangement joins TRBV3-1 (or the pseudogene TRBV3-2) to TRBJ2-5; D is perhaps TRBD2 (6 bases). Deletions cut 4 bases from V and 2 bases from J, with 20 bases between. The CDR3 totals 17 residues. Germline values: CDR1 LGHDT, CDR2 YNNKEL (reference sequence). Here the CDR3 reads CASSLPRRGERQETQYF. The CDR3 DNA reads TGTGCCAGCAGCCTTCCAAGGCGGGGAGAGAGGCAAGAGACCCAGTACTTC.